A selection of T cell receptor beta chains follows, all from one sample in a study of blood T cell repertoires in COVID-19. The protocol was immunoSEQ multiplex PCR, while the TCRdb copy is restricted to in-frame clones and leaves out a portion. Of about 200,000 clones in the sample, around nine tenths were seen once. The sequencing sample was made of peripheral blood. The receptors were gathered from a man in his sixties with active or convalescent COVID-19. Each CDR3 is given with its conserved first and last residue. A D gene is named only where the DNA matches it firmly. Some rows have no size entry. The others give once, few or many, or a class for an expanded clone.

abundance	d_gene	v_gene	j_gene	CDR3aa	CDR3nt
NA	NA	TRBV6-5	TRBJ1-2	CASRRTGNYGYTF	TGTGCCAGCCGGAGGACGGGAAACTATGGCTACACCTTC
NA	NA	TRBV30	TRBJ2-5	CAWSALGGAWETQYF	TGTGCCTGGAGTGCCCTAGGGGGGGCGTGGGAGACCCAGTACTTC
few	TRBD1	TRBV5-1	TRBJ1-1	CASSNGTGGPTWAFF	TGCGCCAGCAGTAACGGGACAGGGGGGCCCACCTGGGCTTTCTTT
NA	TRBD1	TRBV6-6	TRBJ1-6	CASSLTGGASNSPLHF	TGTGCCAGCAGTTTGACAGGGGGCGCGAGTAATTCACCCCTCCACTTT
NA	NA	TRBV7-9	TRBJ1-1	CASSLRGGMNTEAFF	TGTGCCAGCAGTCTCCGGGGGGGTATGAACACTGAAGCTTTCTTT
NA	TRBD2	TRBV7-9	TRBJ2-5	CASRNQDLAEETQYF	TGTGCCAGCAGAAATCAAGACCTAGCGGAAGAGACCCAGTACTTC
NA	NA	TRBV6-5	TRBJ1-5	CASSYSARGNQPQHF	TGTGCCAGCAGTTACTCCGCCAGGGGTAATCAGCCCCAGCATTTT
NA	NA	TRBV27	TRBJ1-4	CASSARVLPNEKLFF	TGTGCCAGCAGTGCCAGGGTTCTACCTAATGAAAAACTGTTTTTT
NA	NA	TRBV19	TRBJ2-5	CASSIGVRETQYF	TGTGCCAGTAGTATCGGTGTTAGAGAGACCCAGTACTTC
NA	TRBD1	TRBV9	TRBJ2-5	CASSVSGGAETQYF	TGTGCCAGCAGCGTCTCAGGGGGCGCAGAGACCCAGTACTTC
NA	NA	TRBV5-1	TRBJ2-6	CASSWGEAGANVLTF	TGCGCCAGCAGCTGGGGGGAAGCTGGGGCCAACGTCCTGACTTTC
NA	NA	TRBV2	TRBJ2-2	CASRVSGASTGELFF	TGTGCCAGCAGGGTGTCAGGGGCAAGCACCGGGGAGCTGTTTTTT
NA	TRBD1	TRBV7-2	TRBJ1-2	CASSVQGAGSYGYTF	TGTGCCAGCAGCGTACAGGGGGCGGGGTCCTATGGCTACACCTTC
NA	TRBD1	TRBV2	TRBJ2-2	CASSEAIGGGSGELFF	TGTGCCAGCAGTGAAGCGATAGGGGGCGGGTCCGGGGAGCTGTTTTTT
NA	NA	TRBV10-1	TRBJ2-1	CASSESAGLTYNEQFF	TGCGCCAGCAGTGAGTCGGCAGGGTTGACCTACAATGAGCAGTTCTTC
NA	NA	TRBV5-4	TRBJ1-4	CASSLGGGLEEKLFF	TGTGCCAGCAGCTTGGGGGGAGGGTTGGAGGAAAAACTGTTTTTT
once	NA	TRBV10-3	TRBJ2-7	CAISESQPSGEQYF	TGTGCCATCAGTGAGTCTCAGCCGTCGGGGGAGCAGTACTTC
NA	NA	TRBV5-6	TRBJ2-3	CASSLPRTDTQYF	TGTGCCAGCAGCTTGCCTAGGACAGATACGCAGTATTTT
NA	TRBD1	TRBV27	TRBJ1-4	CASSYNRGLNEKLFF	TGTGCCAGCAGTTACAACAGGGGACTTAATGAAAAACTGTTTTTT
NA	NA	TRBV6-1	TRBJ1-5	CASSESGGRYSNQPQHF	TGTGCCAGCAGTGAATCTGGGGGGAGATATAGCAATCAGCCCCAGCATTTT
NA	TRBD2	TRBV12-5	TRBJ2-1	CASGLVQDGTSGWSSYNEQFF	TGTGCTAGTGGTTTGGTACAGGATGGGACTAGCGGGTGGAGCTCCTACAATGAGCAGTTCTTC
NA	TRBD1	TRBV10-2	TRBJ1-2	CASSDGQGTQGFGYTF	TGCGCCAGCAGTGACGGACAGGGGACCCAAGGATTCGGCTACACCTTC
NA	NA	TRBV6-5	TRBJ1-6	CASSLTDRFSPLHF	TGTGCCAGCAGCCTAACCGACAGGTTTTCACCCCTCCACTTT
NA	TRBD1	TRBV5-1	TRBJ1-1	CASSWGQGDTEAFF	TGCGCCAGCAGCTGGGGACAGGGAGACACTGAAGCTTTCTTT
NA	TRBD2	TRBV30	TRBJ2-7	CAWSVRSGGASEQYF	TGTGCCTGGAGTGTACGAAGCGGGGGGGCCAGCGAGCAGTACTTC
NA	TRBD1	TRBV24-1	TRBJ1-2	CATSDIGTGFNGYTF	TGTGCCACCAGTGATATAGGGACAGGGTTTAATGGCTACACCTTC
NA	NA	TRBV3-1/TRBV3-2	TRBJ1-3	CASSPRDLSGNTIYF	TGTGCCAGCAGCCCCCGGGACTTATCTGGAAACACCATATATTTT
NA	TRBD1	TRBV10-3	TRBJ1-2	CAISETGDFGYTF	TGTGCCATCAGTGAGACAGGGGATTTTGGCTACACCTTC
NA	TRBD1	TRBV7-8	TRBJ1-1	CASSSGQGIPEAFF	TGTGCCAGCAGCTCGGGACAGGGGATCCCTGAAGCTTTCTTT
NA	NA	TRBV10-2	TRBJ1-2	CASSEGPADYGYTF	TGCGCCAGCAGTGAGGGGCCGGCAGACTATGGCTACACCTTC
NA	NA	TRBV10-3	TRBJ1-2	CAISDRLTRMVSTNYGYTF	TGTGCCATCAGTGACCGATTAACACGAATGGTCTCCACTAACTATGGCTACACCTTC
NA	NA	TRBV24-1	TRBJ2-7	CATSAGGGGSKQYF	TGTGCCACCAGTGCCGGGGGAGGAGGGTCAAAGCAGTACTTC
NA	NA	TRBV6-5	TRBJ1-5	CASSMLGQSNQPQHF	TGTGCCAGCAGTATGCTTGGACAGAGCAATCAGCCCCAGCATTTT
NA	TRBD1	TRBV11-3	TRBJ2-1	CASSLDGTGGSNEQFF	TGTGCCAGCAGCTTAGATGGGACAGGGGGCTCCAATGAGCAGTTCTTC
once	TRBD2	TRBV6-4	TRBJ2-7	CASVVGGAYEQYF	TGTGCCAGCGTAGTCGGGGGGGCCTACGAGCAGTACTTC
NA	NA	TRBV16	TRBJ1-4	CASSQSGDQEKLFF	TGTGCCAGCAGCCAGTCGGGAGACCAGGAAAAACTGTTTTTT
NA	NA	TRBV7-8	TRBJ2-7	CASSLARVEAVNF	TGTGCCAGCAGCTTAGCTAGGGTGGAGGCGGTGAACTTC
NA	NA	TRBV10-3	TRBJ1-6	CATRMDSSYNSPLHF	TGTGCCACTAGGATGGACAGCTCCTATAATTCACCCCTCCACTTT
few	NA	TRBV30	TRBJ1-3	CAWRTVSSGNTIYF	TGTGCCTGGAGGACAGTCAGCTCTGGAAACACCATATATTTT
NA	TRBD1	TRBV6-5	TRBJ2-7	CASSNQQGFGYEQYF	TGTGCCAGCAGTAATCAACAGGGGTTCGGCTACGAGCAGTACTTC
few	TRBD1	TRBV2	TRBJ1-5	CASSEWDRVYQPQHF	TGTGCCAGCAGTGAATGGGACAGGGTGTATCAGCCCCAGCATTTT
NA	NA	TRBV4-1	TRBJ2-3	CASSQDRGSGIRYF	TGCGCCAGCAGCCAAGATAGGGGGTCGGGAATACGGTATTTT
NA	NA	TRBV10-3	TRBJ2-1	CAKYNNEQFF	TGTGCCAAATACAACAATGAGCAGTTCTTC
once	TRBD2	TRBV6-5	TRBJ2-2	CASRGTSGYTGELFF	TGTGCCAGCAGGGGGACTAGCGGCTACACCGGGGAGCTGTTTTTT
NA	TRBD1	TRBV15	TRBJ1-5	CATSRDQTGGWGNQPQHF	TGTGCCACCAGCAGAGATCAAACAGGGGGCTGGGGCAATCAGCCCCAGCATTTT
NA	NA	TRBV29-1	TRBJ1-2	CSVDGDYGYTF	TGCAGCGTTGACGGGGACTATGGCTACACCTTC
NA	TRBD1	TRBV19	TRBJ2-7	CASSIRTGDSEQYF	TGTGCCAGTAGTATAAGGACAGGGGACTCCGAGCAGTACTTC
NA	NA	TRBV6-1	TRBJ2-7	CASSEAMGGTGYEQYF	TGTGCCAGCAGTGAAGCCATGGGTGGTACAGGCTACGAGCAGTACTTC
NA	NA	TRBV13	TRBJ1-3	CASSFTRRGRTGNTIYF	TGTGCCAGCAGCTTTACCCGACGGGGTAGGACTGGAAACACCATATATTTT
once	TRBD2	TRBV6-1	TRBJ2-5	CASGSGSGGQETQYF	TGTGCCAGCGGAAGTGGTAGCGGGGGGCAAGAGACCCAGTACTTC
NA	NA	TRBV6-6	TRBJ1-2	CASSSFSRQVNGYTF	TGTGCCAGCAGTTCCTTCTCTCGACAAGTTAATGGCTACACCTTC
NA	NA	TRBV19	TRBJ1-3	CASSRQHQSSGNTIYF	TGTGCCAGTAGTAGGCAACACCAAAGCTCTGGAAACACCATATATTTT
NA	TRBD1	TRBV6-5	TRBJ1-3	CASSGGQSSGNTIYF	TGTGCCAGCAGCGGGGGACAGTCCTCTGGAAACACCATATATTTT
NA	NA	TRBV28	TRBJ1-3	CASSPPGAVGDTIYF	TGTGCCAGCAGCCCCCCGGGAGCTGTCGGAGACACCATATATTTT
NA	TRBD2	TRBV18	TRBJ2-7	CASSPTGGSSREEQYF	TGTGCCAGCTCACCGACGGGGGGTTCCTCTAGAGAAGAGCAGTACTTC
NA	TRBD1	TRBV7-6	TRBJ2-3	CASSPQGVGTDTQYF	TGTGCCAGCAGTCCCCAGGGGGTTGGCACAGATACGCAGTATTTT
NA	NA	TRBV6-5	TRBJ1-6	CASRTANSPLHF	TGTGCCAGTAGGACAGCAAATTCACCCCTCCACTTT
NA	TRBD1	TRBV2	TRBJ1-2	CASSEWTGNGYTF	TGTGCCAGCAGTGAATGGACAGGCAATGGCTACACCTTC